This TCR beta chain is drawn from a study of T cells after yellow fever vaccination. As for the study in general: Where fractions had low cell numbers, libraries were prepared from them with the SMART-Seq v4 Ultra Low Input RNA kit.

The CDR3 spans 14 residues. From germline, CDR1 is SGHDN and CDR2 FVKESK. Between the trimmed V and J ends, which lost 6 bases and 6 bases, there was a span of 12 bases. The sample holds a few counts of this clonotype. As yet, its antigen is unknown. Study-level results: Of the clonotypes, a small share occurred in both CD4 and CD8 compartments.

TCRdb used MiXCR to reprocess the 5' RACE reads, holding one entry per CDR3 protein. Of 450,000 to 600,000 distinct CDR3 sequences detected, 13% appear once; the ten largest clones hold 11% to 15%. The V gene is TRBV14, the J gene TRBJ1-6, with no clear D. This sequence was found in a man aged 25 to 40 who received the YFV17D yellow fever vaccine. This sample comprised PBMCs, obtained on the day of the yellow fever booster vaccination. CDR3 region: CASRQTESNSPLHF. Here the CDR3 DNA reads TGTGCCAGCAGACAGACTGAGAGTAATTCACCCCTCCACTTT.